The clone carrying this TCR beta chain was counted many times. The sample originates from a study of T cells in Graves' hyperthyroidism and ophthalmopathy. Amplification targeted TCR beta CDR3 regions from RNA transcripts. A set of HTBI primers served as the primers for a first-round RT-PCR of the TCR CDR3. TCRdb passed the multiplex PCR reads through MiXCR, listing each CDR3 protein once. The sample lists about 420,000 distinct CDR3 sequences; 15% to 19% were seen once. This CDR3 comprises 15 residues. Germline V gene lookup returns CDR1 MDHEN and CDR2 SYDVKM. V was cut by 2 bases and J by 2 bases, with 12 bases left in between.

The chain couples TRBV28 to TRBJ2-5; the D gene is possibly TRBD1 (6 bases). Sample: blood. The origin of this receptor is a woman aged 18-29 years with Graves' hyperthyroidism. CDR3 loop: CASSLPGTNQETQYF. The CDR3 region has the DNA TGTGCCAGCAGTTTACCCGGGACAAATCAAGAGACCCAGTACTTC.